These T cell receptor beta chains were read from a single sample in a study of PD-1 blockade in classical Hodgkin lymphoma. Profiled with immunoSEQ multiplex PCR; TCRdb holds only in-frame clones, not every one. The sample lists some 13,000 clones, 80% to 90% occurring once. The starting material was peripheral blood mononuclear cells (PBMCs), obtained before the fourth cycle of nivolumab. These receptors were obtained from a human donor with classical Hodgkin lymphoma. The CDR3 runs from the conserved cysteine through the conserved F or W. Each record gives: J gene, clone size, V gene, D gene, CDR3 protein, CDR3 DNA. The D gene is left open where the match is weak. Clone size is not always given. Where it is, it says once, few, many or a class for expanded clones.

j_gene: TRBJ2-2; abundance: -; v_gene: TRBV5-6; d_gene: -; CDR3aa: CASSLRPGDTGELFF; CDR3nt: TGTGCCAGCAGCTTGAGGCCAGGGGACACCGGGGAGCTGTTTTTT
j_gene: TRBJ2-5; abundance: -; v_gene: TRBV7-8; d_gene: -; CDR3aa: CASSSTSRAGHRRAQYF; CDR3nt: TGTGCCAGCAGCTCCACCTCTCGAGCGGGACACCGGAGGGCCCAGTACTTC
j_gene: TRBJ2-3; abundance: -; v_gene: TRBV6-1; d_gene: -; CDR3aa: CASSETPRGPDTQYF; CDR3nt: TGTGCCAGCAGTGAGACCCCCCGGGGCCCAGATACGCAGTATTTT
j_gene: TRBJ2-2; abundance: -; v_gene: TRBV7-9; d_gene: -; CDR3aa: CASSLLPRTFRGTGELFF; CDR3nt: TGTGCCAGCAGCTTACTGCCGCGAACTTTTAGGGGGACCGGGGAGCTGTTTTTT
j_gene: TRBJ2-3; abundance: -; v_gene: TRBV28; d_gene: TRBD2; CDR3aa: CASSLGGGLTDTQYF; CDR3nt: TGTGCCAGCAGTCTCGGGGGGGGGCTCACAGATACGCAGTATTTT
j_gene: TRBJ2-6; abundance: -; v_gene: TRBV7-1; d_gene: -; CDR3aa: CASSAFERGQSRANVLTF; CDR3nt: TGTGCCAGCAGCGCCTTTGAACGAGGACAAAGTCGGGCCAACGTCCTGACTTTC
j_gene: TRBJ1-2; abundance: -; v_gene: TRBV19; d_gene: -; CDR3aa: CASSIVPAPRGYTF; CDR3nt: TGTGCCAGTAGTATAGTTCCAGCCCCTAGGGGCTACACCTTC
j_gene: TRBJ2-1; abundance: -; v_gene: TRBV19; d_gene: TRBD2; CDR3aa: CASSMGWRGARRTNEQFF; CDR3nt: TGTGCCAGTAGTATGGGGTGGCGGGGGGCTAGACGAACCAATGAGCAGTTCTTC
j_gene: TRBJ1-1; abundance: -; v_gene: TRBV4-1; d_gene: -; CDR3aa: CASSQSAELQDAEAFF; CDR3nt: TGCGCCAGCAGCCAATCAGCTGAATTGCAGGACGCTGAAGCTTTCTTT
j_gene: TRBJ1-2; abundance: -; v_gene: TRBV7-2; d_gene: -; CDR3aa: CASSLVVGGDRGYTF; CDR3nt: TGTGCCAGCAGCCTAGTCGTGGGAGGGGATCGTGGCTACACCTTC
j_gene: TRBJ2-1; abundance: -; v_gene: TRBV5-6; d_gene: -; CDR3aa: CASSPDYYTYNEQFF; CDR3nt: TGTGCCAGCAGTCCGGACTACTACACCTACAATGAGCAGTTCTTC
j_gene: TRBJ1-2; abundance: -; v_gene: TRBV20-1; d_gene: -; CDR3aa: CSVPNGYTF; CDR3nt: TGCAGTGTTCCCAATGGCTACACCTTC
j_gene: TRBJ1-2; abundance: few; v_gene: TRBV7-2; d_gene: -; CDR3aa: CASSPLRQGYGYTF; CDR3nt: TGTGCCAGCAGCCCGCTCAGGCAGGGCTATGGCTACACCTTC
j_gene: TRBJ1-1; abundance: few; v_gene: TRBV27; d_gene: -; CDR3aa: CASSTATEAFF; CDR3nt: TGTGCCAGCAGTACAGCCACTGAAGCTTTCTTT
j_gene: TRBJ2-2; abundance: few; v_gene: TRBV7-2; d_gene: TRBD2; CDR3aa: CASSLATAGVTGELFF; CDR3nt: TGTGCCAGCAGCTTAGCTACGGCGGGGGTGACCGGGGAGCTGTTTTTT
j_gene: TRBJ1-2; abundance: -; v_gene: TRBV28; d_gene: -; CDR3aa: CASSFQGSIPLGYTF; CDR3nt: TGTGCCAGCAGTTTTCAGGGCAGTATCCCTCTAGGCTACACCTTC
j_gene: TRBJ1-1; abundance: -; v_gene: TRBV4-3; d_gene: TRBD1; CDR3aa: CASSQAWGTENTEAFF; CDR3nt: TGCGCCAGCAGCCAAGCCTGGGGGACAGAGAACACTGAAGCTTTCTTT
j_gene: TRBJ1-4; abundance: -; v_gene: TRBV5-6; d_gene: -; CDR3aa: CASSSPVRNDEKLFF; CDR3nt: TGTGCCAGCAGCTCGCCCGTTCGCAATGATGAAAAACTGTTTTTT
j_gene: TRBJ1-2; abundance: -; v_gene: TRBV11-1; d_gene: -; CDR3aa: CASSTGTATYGYTF; CDR3nt: TGTGCCAGCAGCACCGGGACCGCCACCTATGGCTACACCTTC
j_gene: TRBJ1-3; abundance: once; v_gene: TRBV6-1; d_gene: -; CDR3aa: CASSDGNSGNTIYF; CDR3nt: TGTGCCAGCAGTGATGGGAACTCTGGAAACACCATATATTTT
j_gene: TRBJ1-4; abundance: -; v_gene: TRBV10-3; d_gene: -; CDR3aa: CAISSSHAGGGEKLFF; CDR3nt: TGTGCCATCAGTTCCTCCCACGCGGGGGGCGGTGAAAAACTGTTTTTT
j_gene: TRBJ2-7; abundance: -; v_gene: TRBV6-1; d_gene: -; CDR3aa: CASSEAAGGTYEQYF; CDR3nt: TGTGCCAGCAGTGAAGCAGCCGGCGGAACCTACGAGCAGTACTTC
j_gene: TRBJ1-2; abundance: -; v_gene: TRBV7-2; d_gene: -; CDR3aa: CASSSTANYGYTF; CDR3nt: TGTGCCAGCAGCTCGACAGCAAACTATGGCTACACCTTC
j_gene: TRBJ2-7; abundance: -; v_gene: TRBV5-1; d_gene: -; CDR3aa: CASSLSPDSSIDQYF; CDR3nt: TGCGCCAGCAGCTTGTCACCGGACAGTTCGATCGATCAGTACTTC